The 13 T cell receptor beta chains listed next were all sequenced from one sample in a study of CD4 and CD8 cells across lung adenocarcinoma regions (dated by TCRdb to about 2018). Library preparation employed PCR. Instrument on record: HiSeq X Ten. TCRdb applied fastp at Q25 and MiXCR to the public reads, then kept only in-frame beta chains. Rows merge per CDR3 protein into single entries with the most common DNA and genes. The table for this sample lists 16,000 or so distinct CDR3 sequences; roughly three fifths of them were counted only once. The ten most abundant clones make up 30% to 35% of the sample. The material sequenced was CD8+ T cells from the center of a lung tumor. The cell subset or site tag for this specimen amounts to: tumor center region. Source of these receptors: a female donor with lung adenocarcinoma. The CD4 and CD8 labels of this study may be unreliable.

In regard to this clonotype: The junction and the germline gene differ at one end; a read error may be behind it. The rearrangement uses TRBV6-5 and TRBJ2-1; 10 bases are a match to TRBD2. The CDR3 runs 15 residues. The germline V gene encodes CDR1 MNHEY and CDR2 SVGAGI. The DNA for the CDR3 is TGTGCCAGCAGATTCTCCGGGACTAGCGCCAGGGAGCAGTTCTTT. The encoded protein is CASRFSGTSAREQFF.

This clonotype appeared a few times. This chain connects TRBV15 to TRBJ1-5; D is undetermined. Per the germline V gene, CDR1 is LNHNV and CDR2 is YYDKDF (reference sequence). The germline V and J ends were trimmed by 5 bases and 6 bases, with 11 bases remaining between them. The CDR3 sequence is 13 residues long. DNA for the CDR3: TGTGCCACCAGCTCCTCCACTGGTCAGCCCCAGCATTTT. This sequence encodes CATSSSTGQPQHF.

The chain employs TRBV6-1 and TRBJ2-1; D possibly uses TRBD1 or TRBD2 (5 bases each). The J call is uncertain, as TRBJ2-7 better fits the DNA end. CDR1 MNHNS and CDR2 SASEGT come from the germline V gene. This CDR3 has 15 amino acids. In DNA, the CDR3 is TGTGCCAGCAGGTCCGGGACCAGCGGCCGAAATACGCAGTACTTC. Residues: CASRSGTSGRNTQYF.

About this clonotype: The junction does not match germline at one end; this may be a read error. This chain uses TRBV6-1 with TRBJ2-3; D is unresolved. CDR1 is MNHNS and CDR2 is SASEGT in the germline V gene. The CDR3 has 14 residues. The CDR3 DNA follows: TGTGCCAGCTCGGCGGAGAGAGTCAAAGACACGCAGTATTTC. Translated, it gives CASSAERVKDTQYF.

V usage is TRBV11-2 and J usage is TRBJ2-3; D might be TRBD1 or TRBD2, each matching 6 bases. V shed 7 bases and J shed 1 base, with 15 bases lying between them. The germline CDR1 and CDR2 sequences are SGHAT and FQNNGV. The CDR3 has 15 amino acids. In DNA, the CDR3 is TGTGCCAGCAAGGGGGGCAGCGGCCGCACAGATACGCAGTATTTT. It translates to CASKGGSGRTDTQYF.

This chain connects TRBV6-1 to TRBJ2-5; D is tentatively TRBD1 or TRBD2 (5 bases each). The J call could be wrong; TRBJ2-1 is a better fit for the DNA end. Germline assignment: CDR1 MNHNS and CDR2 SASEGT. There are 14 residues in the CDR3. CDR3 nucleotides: TGTGCCAGCAGCCGGGACCCTGATCAAGAGACCCAGTTCTTC. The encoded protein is CASSRDPDQETQFF.

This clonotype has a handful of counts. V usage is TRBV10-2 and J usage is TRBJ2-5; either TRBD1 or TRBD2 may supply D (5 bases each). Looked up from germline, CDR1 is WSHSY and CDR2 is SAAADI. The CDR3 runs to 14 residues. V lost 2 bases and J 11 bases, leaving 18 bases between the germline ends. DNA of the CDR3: TGCGCCAGCAGTGAGCCGGGGCCCGAAGAGGAGCAGTACTTC. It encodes CASSEPGPEEEQYF.

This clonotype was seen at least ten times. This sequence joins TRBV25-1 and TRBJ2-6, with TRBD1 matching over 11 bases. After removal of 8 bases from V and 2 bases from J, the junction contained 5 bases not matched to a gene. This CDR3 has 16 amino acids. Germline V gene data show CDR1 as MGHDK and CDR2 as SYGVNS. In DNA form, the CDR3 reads TGTGCCAGCTCGAAGGGACAGGGGGCTGGGGCCAACGTCCTGACTTTC. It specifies CASSKGQGAGANVLTF.

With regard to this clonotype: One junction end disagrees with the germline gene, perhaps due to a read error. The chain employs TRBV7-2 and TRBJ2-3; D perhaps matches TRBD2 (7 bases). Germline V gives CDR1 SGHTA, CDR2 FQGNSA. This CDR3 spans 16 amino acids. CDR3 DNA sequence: TGTGTCAGCAGCTCCGGGGGGCGGGGGCCGAAAAATACGCAGTATTTT. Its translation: CVSSSGGRGPKNTQYF.

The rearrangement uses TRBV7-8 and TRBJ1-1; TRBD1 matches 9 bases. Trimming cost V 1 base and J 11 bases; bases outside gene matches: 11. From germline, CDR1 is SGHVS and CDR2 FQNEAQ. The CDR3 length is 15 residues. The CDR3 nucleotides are TGTGCCAGCAGCTTAGTACTCTCCGGGACAGGGAGTGCTTTCTTT. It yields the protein CASSLVLSGTGSAFF.

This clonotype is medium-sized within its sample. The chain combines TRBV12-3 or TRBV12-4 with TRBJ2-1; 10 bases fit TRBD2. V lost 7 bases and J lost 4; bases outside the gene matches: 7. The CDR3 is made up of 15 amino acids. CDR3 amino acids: CASTPSGGEYNEQFF. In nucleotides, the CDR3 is TGTGCCAGCACCCCTAGCGGGGGAGAGTACAATGAGCAGTTCTTC.

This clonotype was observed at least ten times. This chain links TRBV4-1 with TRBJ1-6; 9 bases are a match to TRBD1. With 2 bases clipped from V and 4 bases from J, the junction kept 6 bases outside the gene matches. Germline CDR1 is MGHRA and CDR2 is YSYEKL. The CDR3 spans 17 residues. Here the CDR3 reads CASSQSGTGTYNSPLHF. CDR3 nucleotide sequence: TGCGCCAGCAGCCAATCCGGGACAGGGACTTATAATTCACCCCTCCACTTT.

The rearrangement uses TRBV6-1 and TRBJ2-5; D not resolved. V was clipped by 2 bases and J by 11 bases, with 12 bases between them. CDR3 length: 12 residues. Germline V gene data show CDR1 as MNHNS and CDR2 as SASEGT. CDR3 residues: CASSELSLGQYF. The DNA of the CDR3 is TGTGCCAGCAGTGAACTGAGTTTGGGGCAGTACTTC.